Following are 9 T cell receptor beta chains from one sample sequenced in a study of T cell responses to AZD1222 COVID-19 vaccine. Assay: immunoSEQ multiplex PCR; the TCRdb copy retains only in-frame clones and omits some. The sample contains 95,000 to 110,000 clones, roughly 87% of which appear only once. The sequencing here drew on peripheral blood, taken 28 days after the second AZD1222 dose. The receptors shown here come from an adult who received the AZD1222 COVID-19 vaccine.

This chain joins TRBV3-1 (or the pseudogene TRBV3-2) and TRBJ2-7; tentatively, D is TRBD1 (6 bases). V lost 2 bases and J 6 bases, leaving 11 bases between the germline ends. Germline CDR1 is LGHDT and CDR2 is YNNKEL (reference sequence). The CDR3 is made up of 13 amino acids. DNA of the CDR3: TGTGCCAGCAGCCAACAAACAGGGAGCGAGCAGTACTTC. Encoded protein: CASSQQTGSEQYF.

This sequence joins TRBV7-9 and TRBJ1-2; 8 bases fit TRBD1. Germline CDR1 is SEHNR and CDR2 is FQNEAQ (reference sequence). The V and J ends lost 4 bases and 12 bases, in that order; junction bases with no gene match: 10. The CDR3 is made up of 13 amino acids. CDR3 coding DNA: TGTGCCAGCAGCTCGCCGGGACAGGAGCGCGACACCTTC. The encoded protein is CASSSPGQERDTF.

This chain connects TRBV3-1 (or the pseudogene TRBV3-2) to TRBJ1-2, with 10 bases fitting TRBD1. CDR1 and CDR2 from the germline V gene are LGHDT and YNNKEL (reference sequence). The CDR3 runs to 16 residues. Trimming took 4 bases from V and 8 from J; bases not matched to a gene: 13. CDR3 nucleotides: TGTGCCAGCAGCCGGCCGGGACAGGGGCAGCTCCGCGGCTACACCTTC. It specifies CASSRPGQGQLRGYTF.

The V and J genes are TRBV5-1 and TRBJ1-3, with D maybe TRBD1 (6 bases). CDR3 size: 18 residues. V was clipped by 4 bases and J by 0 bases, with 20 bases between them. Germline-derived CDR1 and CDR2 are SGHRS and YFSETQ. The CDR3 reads CASSPGHRAIYSGNTIYF. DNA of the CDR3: TGCGCCAGCAGCCCGGGACATCGGGCGATATACTCTGGAAACACCATATATTTT.

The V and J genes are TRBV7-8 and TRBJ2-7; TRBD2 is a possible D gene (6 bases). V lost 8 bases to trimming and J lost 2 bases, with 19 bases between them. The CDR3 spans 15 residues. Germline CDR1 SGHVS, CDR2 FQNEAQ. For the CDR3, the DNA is TGTGCCAGCTACTACGACCTAGGACTACCCTACGAGCAGTACTTC. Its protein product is CASYYDLGLPYEQYF.

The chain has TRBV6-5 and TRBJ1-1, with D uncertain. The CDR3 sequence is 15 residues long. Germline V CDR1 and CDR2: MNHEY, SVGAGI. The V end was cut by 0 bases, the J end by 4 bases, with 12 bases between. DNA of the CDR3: TGTGCCAGCAGTTACTCGATGGGGTTGGGCACTGAAGCTTTCTTT. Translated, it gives CASSYSMGLGTEAFF.

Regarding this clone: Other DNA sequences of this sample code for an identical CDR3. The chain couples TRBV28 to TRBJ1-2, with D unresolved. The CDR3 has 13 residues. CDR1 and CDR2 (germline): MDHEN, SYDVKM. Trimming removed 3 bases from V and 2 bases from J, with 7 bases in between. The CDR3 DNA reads TGTGCCAGCAGTTTGACGGGAAACTATGGCTACACCTTC. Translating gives CASSLTGNYGYTF.

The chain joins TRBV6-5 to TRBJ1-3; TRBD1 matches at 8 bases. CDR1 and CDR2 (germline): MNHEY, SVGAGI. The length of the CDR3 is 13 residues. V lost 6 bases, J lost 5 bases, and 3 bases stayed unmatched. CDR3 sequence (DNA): TGTGCCAGCAGCGACAGGGGCCGAAACACCATATATTTT. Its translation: CASSDRGRNTIYF.

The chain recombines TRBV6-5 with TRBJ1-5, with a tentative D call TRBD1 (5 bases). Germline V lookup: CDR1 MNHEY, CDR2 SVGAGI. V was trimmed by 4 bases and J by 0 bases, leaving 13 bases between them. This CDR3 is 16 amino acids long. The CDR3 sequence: CASSSRDGYSNQPQHF. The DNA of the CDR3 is TGTGCCAGCAGTTCCCGGGACGGATATAGCAATCAGCCCCAGCATTTT.